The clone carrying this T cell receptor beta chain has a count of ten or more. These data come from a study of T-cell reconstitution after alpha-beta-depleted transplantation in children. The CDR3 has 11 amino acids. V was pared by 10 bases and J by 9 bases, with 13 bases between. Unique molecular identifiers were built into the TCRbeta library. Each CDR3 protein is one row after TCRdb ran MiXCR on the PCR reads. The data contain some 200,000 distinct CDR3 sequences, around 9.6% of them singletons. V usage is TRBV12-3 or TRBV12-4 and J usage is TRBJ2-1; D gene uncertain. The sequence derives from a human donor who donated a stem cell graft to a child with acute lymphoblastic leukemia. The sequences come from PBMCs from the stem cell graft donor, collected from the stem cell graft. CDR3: CANDLESEQFF. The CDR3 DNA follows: TGTGCCAACGATTTAGAAAGTGAGCAGTTCTTC.